The clone carrying this T cell receptor (beta chain) turned up a few times. These data originate in a study of blood T cell repertoires in COVID-19. Using immunoSEQ multiplex PCR, the repertoire was profiled, and TCRdb retains in-frame clones only, with some absent. The repertoire has about 130,000 clones, around 85% of them found once; the top ten carry about a sixth. This CDR3 contains 12 residues. From germline, CDR1 is GTSNPN and CDR2 SVGIG (reference sequence). The germline V and J ends were trimmed by 2 bases and 6 bases, with 10 bases remaining between them. Sequencing used peripheral blood. The receptor comes from a woman aged 50 to 65 with acute or convalescent COVID-19. The chain uses TRBV30 and TRBJ1-1, with D perhaps TRBD1 (6 bases). CDR3 bases: TGTGCCTGGAGTCTGGGGGCGGCTGAAGCTTTCTTT. Its translation is CAWSLGAAEAFF.